These T cell receptor beta chains were read from a single sample in a study of cytomegalovirus exposure and HLA in healthy donors. Sequencing was performed with immunoSEQ multiplex PCR; in TCRdb, only in-frame clones are kept and a portion is missing. The sample table sets out around 97,000 clones. The sequenced sample was PBMCs. The origin of the receptors is a man between 35 and 55 years old in good health and CMV-seronegative. The CDR3 runs from the conserved cysteine through the conserved F or W. The D gene is left open where the match is weak. Some rows have no size entry. The others give once, few or many, or a class for an expanded clone.

.	TRBV7-9	TRBD1	TRBJ1-5	TGTGCCAGCAGCCAGGACAGGGAGTATCAGCCCCAGCATTTT	CASSQDREYQPQHF
.	TRBV2	.	TRBJ2-5	TGTGCCAGCAGCGGGACCCCGGGCGGGGAAGAGACCCAGTACTTC	CASSGTPGGEETQYF
.	TRBV11-2	.	TRBJ1-2	TGTGCCAGCAGCCGAGACAGAGCCTATGGCTACACCTTC	CASSRDRAYGYTF
.	TRBV15	.	TRBJ2-5	TGTGCCACCAGCGACAGCCAAGAGACCCAGTACTTC	CATSDSQETQYF
.	TRBV29-1	.	TRBJ2-5	TGCAGCGTTGAAGATAGGTCCGGGTTCGCGGCCCAGTACTTC	CSVEDRSGFAAQYF
.	TRBV7-6	TRBD1	TRBJ1-2	TGTGCCAGCAGCCTCATACCCAGGGACAGAAACTATGGCTACACCTTC	CASSLIPRDRNYGYTF
.	TRBV27	.	TRBJ2-5	TGTGCCAGCAGTTCGTTTGGTGGCAGGGAGACCCAGTACTTC	CASSSFGGRETQYF
.	TRBV15	TRBD2	TRBJ2-7	TGTGCCACCAGTTTACAGCGGGGCCTCTACGAGCAGTACTTC	CATSLQRGLYEQYF
.	TRBV30	TRBD1	TRBJ2-5	TGTGCCTGGAGCTCCGACAGGGTGGTTGAGACCCAGTACTTC	CAWSSDRVVETQYF
.	TRBV30	.	TRBJ2-5	TGTGCCTGGGGGAAGGGTGGGCAGGGGCTAGGGAAAGAGACCCAGTACTTC	CAWGKGGQGLGKETQYF
.	TRBV6-6	.	TRBJ2-5	TGTGCCAGCAGTTGGGGGGGCGGCGGGGGAGAGACCCAGTACTTC	CASSWGGGGGETQYF
.	TRBV19	.	TRBJ2-7	TGTGCCAGTAGTGGGTTCAGGGGCTCGAGCGAGCAGTACTTC	CASSGFRGSSEQYF
.	TRBV6-1	.	TRBJ1-4	TGTGCCAGCAGTCCCCGAGGACAGAGGGAAAAACTGTTTTTT	CASSPRGQREKLFF
.	TRBV11-2	TRBD1	TRBJ2-7	TGTGCCAGCAGCTTAACAGGGGGCGGGGACGAGCAGTACTTC	CASSLTGGGDEQYF
.	TRBV2	.	TRBJ1-2	TGTGCCAGCAGTGAAGACCTACAGGGCCATGGCTACACCTTC	CASSEDLQGHGYTF
.	TRBV15	.	TRBJ2-1	TGTGCCACCAGCAGACTGACGACGGGGAACAATGAGCAGTTCTTC	CATSRLTTGNNEQFF
.	TRBV30	.	TRBJ1-3	TGTGCCGGGCGCCCGGCAGCCTCTGGAAACACCATATATTTT	CAGRPAASGNTIYF
.	TRBV5-1	.	TRBJ2-1	TGCGCCAGCAGCAAAAGGACGGGGAGTAATGAGCAGTTCTTC	CASSKRTGSNEQFF
.	TRBV5-1	.	TRBJ1-2	TGCGCCAGCAGCCATGACAGGAATGGCTACACCTTC	CASSHDRNGYTF
.	TRBV5-6	TRBD1	TRBJ1-1	TGTGCCAGCAGCAGAGGGACAGGGGGCCTGAACACTGAAGCTTTCTTT	CASSRGTGGLNTEAFF
.	TRBV7-2	TRBD2	TRBJ2-5	TGTGCCAGCAGCTTAGTCACTAGCGGGGGGGCCGCAGAGACCCAGTACTTC	CASSLVTSGGAAETQYF
.	TRBV4-3	.	TRBJ2-4	TGCGCCAGCAGCCAAGGTACAGGGCCCGGGGCCAAAAACATTCAGTACTTC	CASSQGTGPGAKNIQYF
.	TRBV6-1	.	TRBJ1-3	TGTGCCAGCAGTGAACGCGACAGGATCTCTGGAAACACCATATATTTT	CASSERDRISGNTIYF
.	TRBV6-1	.	TRBJ1-2	TGTGCCAGCAGTGAAGCGATCCAAGTCGGGGGGGGGTATACCATCGATGGCTACACCTTC	CASSEAIQVGGGYTIDGYTF
.	TRBV7-6	TRBD2	TRBJ2-7	TGTGCCAGCAGGGGGGGGGAAACCGAGCAGTACTTC	CASRGGETEQYF
.	TRBV27	.	TRBJ1-1	TGTGCCAGCAACCCCCTACCGGGACAAGCGAACACTGAAGCTTTCTTT	CASNPLPGQANTEAFF
.	TRBV5-1	.	TRBJ1-2	TGCGCCAGCAGCTTGGATCTGGCAGCCGCGACGGGTGGCTACACCTTC	CASSLDLAAATGGYTF
.	TRBV20-1	.	TRBJ1-1	TGCAGAGGATCCGGGGGCACTGAAGCTTTCTTT	CRGSGGTEAFF
.	TRBV7-9	TRBD2	TRBJ2-1	TGTGCCAGCAGCTATATTCTAGCGGGAGGGCCCAATGAGCAGTTCTTC	CASSYILAGGPNEQFF
.	TRBV6-6	TRBD1	TRBJ1-5	TGTGCCAGCAGTACGGACAGGGGGAAAGGACAGCCCCAGCATTTT	CASSTDRGKGQPQHF
.	TRBV30	TRBD2	TRBJ2-2	TGTGCCTGGAGTGTATCGGGTAGCGGGATAGGTCTCGCCGGGGAGCTGTTTTTT	CAWSVSGSGIGLAGELFF
.	TRBV6-5	.	TRBJ1-5	TGTGCCAGCAGTTACTCTGGAGGGAGCAATCAGCCCCAGCATTTT	CASSYSGGSNQPQHF
.	TRBV7-2	TRBD2	TRBJ2-2	TGTGCCAGCAGCCCACGGACTAGCGGGGGAGCGAACACCGGGGAGCTGTTTTTT	CASSPRTSGGANTGELFF
.	TRBV7-2	.	TRBJ1-5	TGTGCCAGCAGCTGGAAAGGGGATCAGCCCCAGCATTTT	CASSWKGDQPQHF
medium-sized	TRBV6-6	.	TRBJ2-6	TGTGCCAGCATCACAGGGTGGGGGGCCAACGTCCTGACTTTC	CASITGWGANVLTF
.	TRBV6-5	TRBD1	TRBJ1-1	TGTGCCAGCAGTTTGGACAGGGCGTTTGAAGCTTTCTTT	CASSLDRAFEAFF
.	TRBV6-1	.	TRBJ1-6	TGTGCCAGTGCAAGTCGTTCCGGTTCACCCCTCCACTTT	CASASRSGSPLHF
.	TRBV6-6	.	TRBJ1-5	TGTGCCAGCAGTTACTCTGGGGCCAGTCAGCCCCAGCATTTT	CASSYSGASQPQHF
.	TRBV6-5	TRBD2	TRBJ2-3	TGTGCCAGCAGTTTAGTTCTAGCGGGGACAGATACGCAGTATTTT	CASSLVLAGTDTQYF
.	TRBV6-5	TRBD2	TRBJ2-5	TGTGCCAGCAGTTCACTAGCGGGGGGGCTGCAGACCCAGTACTTC	CASSSLAGGLQTQYF
.	TRBV6-6	TRBD1	TRBJ1-3	TGTGCCAGCACCATGACAGGGGGCCCTGGAAACACCATATATTTT	CASTMTGGPGNTIYF